This record covers a single T cell receptor (beta chain). The source of the sample is a study of blood T cell repertoires in COVID-19. Overall study context: In each case, the material was cDNA or gDNA derived from T cells, B-cell-depleted T cells, or PBMCs.

V lost 8 bases and J lost 0, with 8 bases in between. The CDR3 loop spans 13 amino acids. CDR1 LNHDA and CDR2 SQIVND come from the germline V gene (reference sequence). As handled by the study authors: Scientists estimated how many nucleated cells there were by amplifying reference gene primers. Profiling relied on immunoSEQ multiplex PCR, and the TCRdb table lists in-frame clones only, not all of them. V and J calls and clone size follow that table, whereas D and trimming were derived from the DNA. The top ten hold about 7% of the sample, which has about 360,000 clones, 75% to 90% seen once. The sequenced sample was peripheral blood. This chain joins TRBV19 and TRBJ1-3; D is uncertain. This TCR was sampled from a woman aged 55-70 years with COVID-19, enrolled during active disease. The CDR3 DNA follows: TGTGCCAGTTCCGGAGCCTCTGGAAACACCATATATTTT. Translated, it gives CASSGASGNTIYF. The entire variable domain, with the rest obtained from reference TRBV19 and TRBJ1-3, is as follows: DGGITQSPKYLFRKEGQNVTLSCEQNLNHDAMYWYRQDPGQGLRLIYYSQIVNDFQKGDIAEGYSVSREKKESFPLTVTSAQKNPTAFYLCASSGASGNTIYFGEGSWLTVV.